This TCR beta chain stems from a study of vaccination and CD4 T cells after COVID-19. Overall study context: The convalescent population consisted of six males and four females, two of whom were of Hispanic ethnicity.

An Oncomine TCR Beta short-read assay was used to sequence the DNA from cultured CD4+ T cells. TCRdb processed the PCR reads anew with MiXCR; each CDR3 protein has one entry. Of more than 6,500 distinct CDR3 sequences listed, 70% to 75% are singletons. Deletions cut 3 bases from V and 12 bases from J, with 23 bases between. This CDR3 comprises 15 residues. From germline, CDR1 is SGHTA and CDR2 FQGNSA. Treatment defined: roughly ten-day PBMC culture with coronavirus spike peptide pools or control peptides (ViraFEST assay). Per well, 2 million or so PBMCs were cultured in the presence of 9 to 10 IU/ml IL-2 and 9 to 10 ug/ml peptide pools. In the case of this clonotype: Antigen unknown.

The chain uses TRBV7-2 and TRBJ1-2, with TRBD1 as a possible D gene (5 bases). What was sequenced was CD4+ T cells from blood, cultured in vitro. The receptor comes from a human donor who had recovered from COVID-19. The CDR3 DNA follows: TGTGCCAGCAGCTTGGTACTGGAGGGGAGAATCGGGCACACCTTC. It encodes CASSLVLEGRIGHTF.